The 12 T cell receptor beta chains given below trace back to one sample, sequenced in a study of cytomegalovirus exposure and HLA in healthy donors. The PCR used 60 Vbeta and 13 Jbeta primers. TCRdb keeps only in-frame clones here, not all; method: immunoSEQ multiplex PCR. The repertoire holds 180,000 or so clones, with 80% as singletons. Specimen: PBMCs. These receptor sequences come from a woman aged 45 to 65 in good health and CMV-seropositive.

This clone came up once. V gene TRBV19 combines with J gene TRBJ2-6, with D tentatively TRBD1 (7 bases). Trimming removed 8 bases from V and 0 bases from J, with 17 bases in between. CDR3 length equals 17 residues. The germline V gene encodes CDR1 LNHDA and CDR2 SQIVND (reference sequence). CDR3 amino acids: CASSVRGAPSGANVLTF. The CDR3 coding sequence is TGTGCCAGTTCAGTCAGGGGGGCCCCCTCTGGGGCCAACGTCCTGACTTTC.

The CDR3 DNA reads TGTGCCAGCTCGTCCCGGTGGCAAGAGACCCAGTACTTC. Encoded protein: CASSSRWQETQYF. V usage is TRBV27 and J usage is TRBJ2-5, with D unclear. CDR3 length: 13 residues. V was shortened by 8 bases and J by 2 bases, with 12 bases between the two germline ends. Germline V gene lookup returns CDR1 MNHEY and CDR2 SMNVEV (reference sequence).

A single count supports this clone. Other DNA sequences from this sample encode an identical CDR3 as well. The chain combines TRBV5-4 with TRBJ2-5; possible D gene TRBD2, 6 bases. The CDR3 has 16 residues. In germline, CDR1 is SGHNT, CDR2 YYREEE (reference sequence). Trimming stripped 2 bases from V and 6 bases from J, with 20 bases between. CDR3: CASSFPLNGGAKTQYF. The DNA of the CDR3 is TGTGCCAGCAGCTTTCCCCTAAACGGAGGGGCGAAGACCCAGTACTTC.

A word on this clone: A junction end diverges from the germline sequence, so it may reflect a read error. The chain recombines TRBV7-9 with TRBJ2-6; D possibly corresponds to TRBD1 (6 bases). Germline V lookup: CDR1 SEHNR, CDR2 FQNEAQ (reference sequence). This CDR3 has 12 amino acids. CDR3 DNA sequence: TGTTCCAGCCGGGACAGGGCCAACGTCCTGACTTTC. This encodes CSSRDRANVLTF. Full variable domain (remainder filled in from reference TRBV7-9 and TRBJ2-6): DTGVSQNPRHKITKRGQNVTFRCDPISEHNRLYWYRQTLGQGPEFLTYFQNEAQLEKSRLLSDRFSAERPKGSFSTLEIQRTEQGDSAMYLCSSRDRANVLTFGAGSRLTVL.

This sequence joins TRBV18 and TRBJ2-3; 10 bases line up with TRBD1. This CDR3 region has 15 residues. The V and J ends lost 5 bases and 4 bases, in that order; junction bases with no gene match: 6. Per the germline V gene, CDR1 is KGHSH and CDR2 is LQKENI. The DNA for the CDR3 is TGTGCCAGCTCAATAAGACAGGGGGCAGCAGATACGCAGTATTTT. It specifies CASSIRQGAADTQYF.

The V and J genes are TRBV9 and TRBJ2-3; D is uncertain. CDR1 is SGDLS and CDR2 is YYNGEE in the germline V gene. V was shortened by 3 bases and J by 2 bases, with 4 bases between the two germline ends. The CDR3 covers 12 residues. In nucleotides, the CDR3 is TGTGCCAGCAGCGAGCCCACAGATACGCAGTATTTT. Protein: CASSEPTDTQYF. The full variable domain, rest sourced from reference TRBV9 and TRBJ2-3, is DSGVTQTPKHLITATGQRVTLRCSPRSGDLSVYWYQQSLDQGLQFLIQYYNGEERAKGNILERFSAQQFPDLHSELNLSSLELGDSALYFCASSEPTDTQYFGPGTRLTVL.

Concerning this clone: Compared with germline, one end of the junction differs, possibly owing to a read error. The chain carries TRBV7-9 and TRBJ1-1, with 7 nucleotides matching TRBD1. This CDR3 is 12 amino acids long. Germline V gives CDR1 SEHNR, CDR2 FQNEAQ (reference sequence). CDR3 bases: TGTGCCAGCAGCCAGATACCGGGACAGACAGTCTTT. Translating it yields CASSQIPGQTVF.

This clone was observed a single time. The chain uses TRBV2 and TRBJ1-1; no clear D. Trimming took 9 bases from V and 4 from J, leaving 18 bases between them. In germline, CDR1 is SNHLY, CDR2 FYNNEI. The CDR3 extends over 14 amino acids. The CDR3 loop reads CASHPRRSGTEAFF. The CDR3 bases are TGTGCCAGTCACCCCAGGCGGAGCGGCACTGAAGCTTTCTTT.

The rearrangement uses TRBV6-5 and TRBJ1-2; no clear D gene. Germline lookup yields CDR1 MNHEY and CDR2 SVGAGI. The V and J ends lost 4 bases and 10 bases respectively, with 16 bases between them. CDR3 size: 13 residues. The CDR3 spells CASSSLDWRDYTF. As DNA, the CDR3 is TGTGCCAGCAGTTCTCTGGACTGGCGTGACTACACCTTC.

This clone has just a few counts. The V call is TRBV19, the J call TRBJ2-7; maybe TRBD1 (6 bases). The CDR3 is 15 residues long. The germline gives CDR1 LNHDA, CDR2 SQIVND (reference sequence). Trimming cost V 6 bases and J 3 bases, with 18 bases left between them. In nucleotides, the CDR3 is TGTGCCAGTAGCGGTCTTGCCAGAGGGGGCTACGAGCAGTACTTC. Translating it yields CASSGLARGGYEQYF.

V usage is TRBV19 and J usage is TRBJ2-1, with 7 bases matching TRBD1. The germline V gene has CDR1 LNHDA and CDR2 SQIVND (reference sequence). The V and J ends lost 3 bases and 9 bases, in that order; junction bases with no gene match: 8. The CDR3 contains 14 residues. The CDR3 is CASSIAEGAGEQFF. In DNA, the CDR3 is TGTGCCAGTAGTATCGCAGAGGGGGCCGGTGAGCAGTTCTTC.

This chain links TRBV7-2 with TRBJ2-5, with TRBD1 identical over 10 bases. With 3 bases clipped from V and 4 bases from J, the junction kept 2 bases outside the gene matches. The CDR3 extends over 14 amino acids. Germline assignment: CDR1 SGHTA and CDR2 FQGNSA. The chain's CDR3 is CASSFDRGLETQYF. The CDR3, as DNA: TGTGCCAGCAGCTTTGACAGGGGGCTAGAGACCCAGTACTTC.